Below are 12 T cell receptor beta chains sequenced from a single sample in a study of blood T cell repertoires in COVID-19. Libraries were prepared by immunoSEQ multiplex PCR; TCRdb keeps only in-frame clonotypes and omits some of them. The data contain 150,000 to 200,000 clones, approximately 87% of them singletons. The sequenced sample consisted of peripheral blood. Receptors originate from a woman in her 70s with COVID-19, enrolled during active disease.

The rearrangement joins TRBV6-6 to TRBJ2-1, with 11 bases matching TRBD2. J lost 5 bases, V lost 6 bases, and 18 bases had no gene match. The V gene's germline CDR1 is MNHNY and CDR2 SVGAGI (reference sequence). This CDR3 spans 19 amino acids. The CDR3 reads CASSSPVITSGSPHNEQFF. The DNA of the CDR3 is TGTGCCAGCAGCTCCCCTGTGATCACTAGCGGGAGTCCCCACAATGAGCAGTTCTTC.

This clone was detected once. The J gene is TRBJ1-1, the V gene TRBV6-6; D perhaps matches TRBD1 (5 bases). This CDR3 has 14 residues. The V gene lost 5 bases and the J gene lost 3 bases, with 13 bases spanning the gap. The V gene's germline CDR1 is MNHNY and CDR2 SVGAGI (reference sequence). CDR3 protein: CASSRRQLDTEAFF. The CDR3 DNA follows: TGTGCCAGCAGTCGCCGACAGCTAGACACTGAAGCTTTCTTT.

The CDR3 coding sequence is TGCAGCGTAGGGACAGGGGGCTACTACGAGCAGTACTTC. Protein sequence: CSVGTGGYYEQYF. The J gene is TRBJ2-7, the V gene TRBV29-1, with 12 bases that match TRBD1. CDR1 is SQVTM and CDR2 is ANQGSEA in the germline V gene. The trim removed 6 bases at V and 3 bases at J, leaving 3 bases unmatched. The CDR3 extends over 13 amino acids.

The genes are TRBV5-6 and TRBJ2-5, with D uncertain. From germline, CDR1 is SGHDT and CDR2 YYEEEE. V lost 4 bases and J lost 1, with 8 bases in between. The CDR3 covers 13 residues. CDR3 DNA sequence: TGTGCCAGCAGCAGAGACACCCAAGAGACCCAGTACTTC. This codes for CASSRDTQETQYF.

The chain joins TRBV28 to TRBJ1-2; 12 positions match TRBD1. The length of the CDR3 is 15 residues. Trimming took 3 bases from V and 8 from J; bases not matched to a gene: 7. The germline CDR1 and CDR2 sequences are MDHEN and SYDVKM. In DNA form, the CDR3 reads TGTGCCAGCAGTTTCTCGGGACAGGGGGCGAAGGGCTACACCTTC. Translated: CASSFSGQGAKGYTF.

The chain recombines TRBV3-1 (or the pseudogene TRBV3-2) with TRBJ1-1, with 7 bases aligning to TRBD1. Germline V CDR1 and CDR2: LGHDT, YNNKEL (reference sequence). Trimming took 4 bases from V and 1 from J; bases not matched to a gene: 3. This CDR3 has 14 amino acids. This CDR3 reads CASSPGQPNTEAFF. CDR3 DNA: TGTGCCAGCAGCCCGGGACAGCCGAACACTGAAGCTTTCTTT.

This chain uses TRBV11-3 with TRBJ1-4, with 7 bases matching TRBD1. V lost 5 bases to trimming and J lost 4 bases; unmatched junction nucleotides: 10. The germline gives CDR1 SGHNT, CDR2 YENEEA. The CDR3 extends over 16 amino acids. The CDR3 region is CASSGQADRDNEKLFF. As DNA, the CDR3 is TGTGCCAGCAGCGGGCAGGCCGACAGGGATAATGAAAAACTGTTTTTT.

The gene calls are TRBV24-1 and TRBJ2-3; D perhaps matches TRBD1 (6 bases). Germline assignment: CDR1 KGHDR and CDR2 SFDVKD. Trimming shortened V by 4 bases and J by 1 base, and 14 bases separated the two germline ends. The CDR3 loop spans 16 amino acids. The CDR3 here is CATSEFNPGGTDTQYF. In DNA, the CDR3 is TGTGCCACCAGTGAGTTTAATCCAGGGGGCACAGATACGCAGTATTTT.

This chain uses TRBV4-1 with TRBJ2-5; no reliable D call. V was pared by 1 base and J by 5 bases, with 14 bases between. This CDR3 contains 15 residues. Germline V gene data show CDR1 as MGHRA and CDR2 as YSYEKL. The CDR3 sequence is CASSQAGWVGETQYF. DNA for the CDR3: TGCGCCAGCAGCCAAGCAGGTTGGGTTGGGGAGACCCAGTACTTC.

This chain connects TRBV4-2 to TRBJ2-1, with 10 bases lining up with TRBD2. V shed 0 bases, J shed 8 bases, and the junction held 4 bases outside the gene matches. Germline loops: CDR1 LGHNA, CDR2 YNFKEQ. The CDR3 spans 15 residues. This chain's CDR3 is CASSQETSGPDEQFF. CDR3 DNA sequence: TGTGCCAGCAGCCAAGAGACTAGCGGGCCGGATGAGCAGTTCTTC.

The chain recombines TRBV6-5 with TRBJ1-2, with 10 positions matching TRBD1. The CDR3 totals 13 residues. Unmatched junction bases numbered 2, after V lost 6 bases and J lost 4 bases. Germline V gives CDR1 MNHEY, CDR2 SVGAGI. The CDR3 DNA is TGTGCCAGCAGGACAGGGGGCTTCTATGGCTACACCTTC. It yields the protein CASRTGGFYGYTF.

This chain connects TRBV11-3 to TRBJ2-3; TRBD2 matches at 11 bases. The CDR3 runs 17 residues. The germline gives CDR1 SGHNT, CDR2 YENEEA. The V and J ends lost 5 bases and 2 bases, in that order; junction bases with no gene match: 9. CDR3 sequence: CASSLGLAGPSTDTQYF. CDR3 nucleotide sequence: TGTGCCAGCAGCCTAGGACTAGCGGGTCCGTCCACAGATACGCAGTATTTT.